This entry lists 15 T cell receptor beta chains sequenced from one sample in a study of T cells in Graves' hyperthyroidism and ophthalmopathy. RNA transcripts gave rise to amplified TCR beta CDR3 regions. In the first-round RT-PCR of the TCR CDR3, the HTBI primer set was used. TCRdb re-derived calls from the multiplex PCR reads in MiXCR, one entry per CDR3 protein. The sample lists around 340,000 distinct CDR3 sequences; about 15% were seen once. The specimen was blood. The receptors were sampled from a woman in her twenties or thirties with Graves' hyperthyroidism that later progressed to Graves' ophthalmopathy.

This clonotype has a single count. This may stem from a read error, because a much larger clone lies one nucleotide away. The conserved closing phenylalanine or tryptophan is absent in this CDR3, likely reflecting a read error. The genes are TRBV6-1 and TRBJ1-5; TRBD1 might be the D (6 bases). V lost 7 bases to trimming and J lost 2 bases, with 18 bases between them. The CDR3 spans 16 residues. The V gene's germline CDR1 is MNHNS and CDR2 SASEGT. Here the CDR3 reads CASTELTGRRNQPQHL. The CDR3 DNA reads TGTGCCAGCACCGAACTTACAGGGAGACGCAATCAGCCCCAGCATCTT.

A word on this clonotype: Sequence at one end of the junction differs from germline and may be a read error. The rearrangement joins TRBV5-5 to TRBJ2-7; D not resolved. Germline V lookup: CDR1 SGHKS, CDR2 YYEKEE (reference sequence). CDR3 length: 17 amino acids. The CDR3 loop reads CASNLASGFASVYEQYF. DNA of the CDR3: TGTGCCAGCAACTTGGCTTCGGGTTTTGCGTCTGTGTACGAGCAGTACTTC.

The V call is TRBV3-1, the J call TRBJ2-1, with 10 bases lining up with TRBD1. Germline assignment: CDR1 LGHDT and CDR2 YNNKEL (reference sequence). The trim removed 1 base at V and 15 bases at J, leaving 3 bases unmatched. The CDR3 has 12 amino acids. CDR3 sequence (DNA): TGTGCCAGCAGCCAAGGGGGGGACAGGGGGTTCTTC. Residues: CASSQGGDRGFF.

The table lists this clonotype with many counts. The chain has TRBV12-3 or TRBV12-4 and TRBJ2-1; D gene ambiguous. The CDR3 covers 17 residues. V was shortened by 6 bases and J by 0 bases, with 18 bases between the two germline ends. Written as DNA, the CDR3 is TGTGCCAGCAGCGGCCCTCCCTCCCTCAGCTCCTACAATGAGCAGTTCTTC. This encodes CASSGPPSLSSYNEQFF.

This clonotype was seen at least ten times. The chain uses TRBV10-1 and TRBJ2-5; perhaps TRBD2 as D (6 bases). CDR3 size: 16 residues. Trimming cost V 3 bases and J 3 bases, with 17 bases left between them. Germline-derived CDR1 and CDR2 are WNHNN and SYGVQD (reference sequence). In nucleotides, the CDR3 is TGCGCCAGCAGTGAAAGTAGTAGCGGAACGAAAGAGACCCAGTACTTC. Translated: CASSESSSGTKETQYF.

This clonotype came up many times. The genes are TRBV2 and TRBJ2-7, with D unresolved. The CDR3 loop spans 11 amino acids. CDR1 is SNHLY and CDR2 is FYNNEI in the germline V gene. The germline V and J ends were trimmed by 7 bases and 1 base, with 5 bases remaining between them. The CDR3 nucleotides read TGTGCCAGCAAGACTTCCTACGAGCAGTACTTC. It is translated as CASKTSYEQYF.

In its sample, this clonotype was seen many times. The CDR3 region is CASSLLRGGETQYF. For the CDR3, the DNA is TGTGCCAGCAGCTTATTGCGGGGCGGAGAGACCCAGTACTTC. This chain connects TRBV11-2 to TRBJ2-5; tentative D call: TRBD2 (6 bases). Per the germline V gene, CDR1 is SGHAT and CDR2 is FQNNGV. Trimming pared 2 bases from V and 4 bases from J, leaving 11 bases between. This CDR3 is 14 amino acids long. The variable domain in full, completed from reference TRBV11-2 and TRBJ2-5, reads EAGVAQSPRYKIIEKRQSVAFWCNPISGHATLYWYQQILGQGPKLLIQFQNNGVVDDSQLPKDRFSAERLKGVDSTLKIQPAKLEDSAVYLCASSLLRGGETQYFGPGTRLLVL.

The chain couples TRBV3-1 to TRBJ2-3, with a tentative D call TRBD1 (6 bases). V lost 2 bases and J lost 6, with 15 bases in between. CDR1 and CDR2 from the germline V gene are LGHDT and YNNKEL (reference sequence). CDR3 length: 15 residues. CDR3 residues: CASSQLGARVDTQYF. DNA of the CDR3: TGTGCCAGCAGCCAATTGGGGGCCCGGGTGGATACGCAGTATTTT.

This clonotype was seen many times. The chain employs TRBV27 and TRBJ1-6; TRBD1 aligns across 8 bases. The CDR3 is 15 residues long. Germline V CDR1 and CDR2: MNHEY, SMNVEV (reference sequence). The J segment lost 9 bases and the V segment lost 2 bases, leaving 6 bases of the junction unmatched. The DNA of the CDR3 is TGTGCCAGCAGTTTAAAAGGGACAGGTATTTCACCCCTCCACTTT. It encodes CASSLKGTGISPLHF.

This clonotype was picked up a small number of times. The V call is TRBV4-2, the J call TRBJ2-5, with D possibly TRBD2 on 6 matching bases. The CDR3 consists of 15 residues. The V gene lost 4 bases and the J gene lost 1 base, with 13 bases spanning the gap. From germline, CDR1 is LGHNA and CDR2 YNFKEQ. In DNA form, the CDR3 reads TGTGCCAGCAGCCCCCCGGGAGAACTCCAAGAGACCCAGTACTTC. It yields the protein CASSPPGELQETQYF.

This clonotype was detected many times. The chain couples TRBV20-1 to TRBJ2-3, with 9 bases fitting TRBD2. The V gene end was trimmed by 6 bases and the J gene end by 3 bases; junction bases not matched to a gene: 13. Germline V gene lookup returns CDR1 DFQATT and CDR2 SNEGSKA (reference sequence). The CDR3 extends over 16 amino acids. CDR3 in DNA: TGCAGTGCGACGGGCGGGAGGGCCTCTCAGACAGATACGCAGTATTTT. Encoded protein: CSATGGRASQTDTQYF.

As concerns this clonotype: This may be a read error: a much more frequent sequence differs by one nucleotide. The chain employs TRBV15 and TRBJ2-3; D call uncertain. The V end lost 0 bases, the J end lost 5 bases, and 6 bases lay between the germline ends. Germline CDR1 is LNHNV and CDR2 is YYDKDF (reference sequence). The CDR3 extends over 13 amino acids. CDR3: CATSRDHRDTQYF. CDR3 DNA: TGTGCCACCAGCAGAGATCATAGAGATACGCAGTATTTT.

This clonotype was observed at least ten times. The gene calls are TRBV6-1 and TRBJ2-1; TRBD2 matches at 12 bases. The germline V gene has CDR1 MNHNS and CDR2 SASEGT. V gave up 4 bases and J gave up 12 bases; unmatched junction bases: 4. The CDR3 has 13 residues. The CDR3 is CASSGLAGGPQFF. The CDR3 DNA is TGTGCCAGCAGTGGGCTAGCGGGAGGGCCGCAGTTCTTC.

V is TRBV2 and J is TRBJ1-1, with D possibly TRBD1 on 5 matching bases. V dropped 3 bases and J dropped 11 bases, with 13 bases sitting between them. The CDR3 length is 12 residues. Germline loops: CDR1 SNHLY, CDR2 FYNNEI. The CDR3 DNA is TGTGCCAGCAGTGACAGGGCAGTGGCGGCTTTCTTT. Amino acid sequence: CASSDRAVAAFF.

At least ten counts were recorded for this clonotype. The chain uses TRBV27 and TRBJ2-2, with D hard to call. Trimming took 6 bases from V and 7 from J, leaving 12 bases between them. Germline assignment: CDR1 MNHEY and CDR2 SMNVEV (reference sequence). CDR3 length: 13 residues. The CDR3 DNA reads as TGTGCCAGCAGAACCACGATGGGCGGGGAGCTGTTTTTT. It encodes CASRTTMGGELFF.